This T cell receptor (beta chain) derives from a study of T cell clonality in common variable immunodeficiency. Profiled with immunoSEQ multiplex PCR; TCRdb holds only in-frame clones, not every one. The specimen has some 54,000 clones, none found just once. The CDR3 totals 15 residues. With V trimmed by 3 bases and J by 6 bases, 10 bases remained unmatched. CDR1 and CDR2 (germline): SEHNR, FQNEAQ (reference sequence). Study-level findings and limits: Fewer deletions and N-nucleotide insertions were reportedly seen in common variable immunodeficiency TCR beta sequences.

A note on this clone: Its antigen is as yet unknown. The read is 3 residues too short to cover the CDR3 end, so that end is filled in from the germline J gene.

The sequence was collected from a person between 18 and 75 years old in good health. Material: peripheral blood mononuclear cells. The V and J genes are TRBV7-9 and TRBJ2-7, with TRBD1 matching 8 bases. CDR3 protein: CASSFGGQGISEQYF. The covered CDR3 bases are TGTGCCAGCAGCTTTGGCGGACAGGGAATCTCCGAG. Full variable domain (rest looked up from reference TRBV7-9 and TRBJ2-7): DTGVSQNPRHKITKRGQNVTFRCDPISEHNRLYWYRQTLGQGPEFLTYFQNEAQLEKSRLLSDRFSAERPKGSFSTLEIQRTEQGDSAMYLCASSFGGQGISEQYFGPGTRLTVT.